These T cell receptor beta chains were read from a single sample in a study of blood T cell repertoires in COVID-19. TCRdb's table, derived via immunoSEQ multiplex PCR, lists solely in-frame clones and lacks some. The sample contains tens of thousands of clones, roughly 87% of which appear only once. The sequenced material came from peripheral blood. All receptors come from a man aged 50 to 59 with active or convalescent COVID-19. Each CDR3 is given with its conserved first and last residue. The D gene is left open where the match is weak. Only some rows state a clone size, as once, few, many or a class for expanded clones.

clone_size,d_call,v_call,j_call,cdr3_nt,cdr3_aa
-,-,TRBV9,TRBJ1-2,TGTGCCAGCACACTCGACACGTCTAACTATGGCTACACCTTC,CASTLDTSNYGYTF
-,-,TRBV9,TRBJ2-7,TGTGCCAGCAGCCCCGCCCTAGCCTACGAGCAGTACTTC,CASSPALAYEQYF
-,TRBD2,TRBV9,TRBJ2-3,TGTGCCAGCAGCCCGGGACTAGCGGGAGATACGCAGTATTTT,CASSPGLAGDTQYF
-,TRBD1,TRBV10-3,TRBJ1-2,TGTGCCATCAGTGAGTTCCGGGACAGCAACTATGGCTACACCTTC,CAISEFRDSNYGYTF
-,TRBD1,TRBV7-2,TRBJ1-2,TGTGCCAGCAGCTTAGGGGACAGGGCCTATGGCTACACCTTC,CASSLGDRAYGYTF
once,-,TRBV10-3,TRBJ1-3,TGTGCCATCAGTGAGTCTGAGGGAGGGCTCTCTGGAAACACCATATATTTT,CAISESEGGLSGNTIYF
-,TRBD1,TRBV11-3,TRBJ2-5,TGTGCCAGCAGCAAGCAGGGGGCGAGGGGAGAGACCCAGTACTTC,CASSKQGARGETQYF
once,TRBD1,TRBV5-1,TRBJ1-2,TGCGCCAGCAGCTCCGGACAGGGATGGGGCTATGGCTACACCTTC,CASSSGQGWGYGYTF
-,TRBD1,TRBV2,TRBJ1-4,TGTGCCAGCAACCTCGACAGGGGCCGGGGTGAAAAACTGTTTTTT,CASNLDRGRGEKLFF
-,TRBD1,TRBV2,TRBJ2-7,TGTGCCAGCAGCTTTAGACGGGACAGTGTATACGAGCAGTACTTC,CASSFRRDSVYEQYF
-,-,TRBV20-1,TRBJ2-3,TGCAGTGCTAGTTGGGCCGGGAACACGGGCACAGATACGCAGTATTTT,CSASWAGNTGTDTQYF
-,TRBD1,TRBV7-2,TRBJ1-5,TGTGCCAGCAGCTTATTTGACAGGGGGCATGGGAGCAATCAGCCCCAGCATTTT,CASSLFDRGHGSNQPQHF
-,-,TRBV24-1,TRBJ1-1,TGTGCCACCAGTGATCCCCGGGCGGGGTCCACTGAAGCTTTCTTT,CATSDPRAGSTEAFF
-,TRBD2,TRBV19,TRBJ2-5,TGTGCCAGTAGCAAGGCCTTGTGGACTAGCGGGATTGGTGAGACCCAGTACTTC,CASSKALWTSGIGETQYF
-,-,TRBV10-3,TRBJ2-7,TGTGCCATCAGTGAGTCATCTGGGCAGGGTTTCTACGAGCAGTACTTC,CAISESSGQGFYEQYF
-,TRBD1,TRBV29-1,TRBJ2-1,TGCAGCGTTGACTTCCGGGACAGGGGGGGTAATGAGCAGTTCTTC,CSVDFRDRGGNEQFF
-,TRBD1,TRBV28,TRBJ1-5,TGTGCCAGCAGTCGACAGGGGGCGTGGAATCAGCCCCAGCATTTT,CASSRQGAWNQPQHF
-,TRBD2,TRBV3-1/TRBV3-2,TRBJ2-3,TGTGCCAGCAGCCAAGTACCGGGACTAGCGGGAGGACTTTTAAGCACAGATACGCAGTATTTT,CASSQVPGLAGGLLSTDTQYF
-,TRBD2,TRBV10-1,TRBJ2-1,TGCGCCAGCAGTCCTAGCGGTCCCCGTGGGGAGCAGTTCTTC,CASSPSGPRGEQFF
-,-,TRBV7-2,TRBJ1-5,TGTGCCAGCAGCTTAGCAAGTCAGAACAATCAGCCCCAGCATTTT,CASSLASQNNQPQHF
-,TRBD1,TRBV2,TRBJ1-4,TGTGCCAGCAGTAGGACAGGGGAGGGTGAAAAACTGTTTTTT,CASSRTGEGEKLFF
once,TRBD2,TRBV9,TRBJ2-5,TGTGCCAGTAGCGGGAGAAGCGAGACCCAGTACTTC,CASSGRSETQYF
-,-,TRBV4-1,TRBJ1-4,TGCGCCAGCAGCCAAGATCGTGAGCGGGACCCTTGGGAACTGTTTTTT,CASSQDRERDPWELFF
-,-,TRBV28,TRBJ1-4,TGTGCCAGCAGTCTGGTCGGGGGTTTGGGGACAACTAATGAAAAACTGTTTTTT,CASSLVGGLGTTNEKLFF
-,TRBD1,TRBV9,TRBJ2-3,TGTGCCAGCAGCGTAGGCAGGGGGATGAGTACAGATACGCAGTATTTT,CASSVGRGMSTDTQYF
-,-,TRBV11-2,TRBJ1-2,TGTGCCAGCAGCCTAAGCTTGTATGGCTACACCTTC,CASSLSLYGYTF
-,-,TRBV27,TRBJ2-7,TGTGCCAGCAGTCCCGATGGAGGAGCCCCCTACGAGCAGTACTTC,CASSPDGGAPYEQYF
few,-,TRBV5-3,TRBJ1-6,TGTGCCAGAAAGGTGGGGGGAGGTTCACCCCTCCACTTT,CARKVGGGSPLHF
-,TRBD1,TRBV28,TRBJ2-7,TGTGCCAGCAGAGTTCCGGGACAGGCAATGGAGCAGTACTTC,CASRVPGQAMEQYF
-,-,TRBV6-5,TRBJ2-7,TGTGCCAGCAGCCGTGGAGGCTACGAGCAGTACTTC,CASSRGGYEQYF
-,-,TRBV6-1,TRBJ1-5,TGTGCCAGCAGTGAAGGGGGGGTGTCCCTACTACGGCATTTT,CASSEGGVSLLRHF
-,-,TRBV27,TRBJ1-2,TGTGCCAGCAGAAGGGGTGTAGGCTATGGCTACACCTTC,CASRRGVGYGYTF
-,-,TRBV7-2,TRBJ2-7,TGTGCCAGCAGCCCCAGCGGGGGACAGTACTACGAGCAGTACTTC,CASSPSGGQYYEQYF
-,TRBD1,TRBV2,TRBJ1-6,TGTGCCAGCTTAGGACAGGGGATTTATTCACCCCTCCACTTT,CASLGQGIYSPLHF
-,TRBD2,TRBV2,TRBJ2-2,TGTGCCAGTTCTAGCGGCTCCGGGGCCGGGGAGCTGTTTTTT,CASSSGSGAGELFF
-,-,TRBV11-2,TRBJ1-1,TGTGCCAGCAGCTTAGATGGAAGGGGCCCGCTGAACACTGAAGCTTTCTTT,CASSLDGRGPLNTEAFF
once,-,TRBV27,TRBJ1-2,TGTGCCAGCAGTTTAATCGGGGGGACGGCCTATGGCTACACCTTC,CASSLIGGTAYGYTF
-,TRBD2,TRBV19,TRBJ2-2,TGTGCCAGTGCAAGCGGGGGCCAGGTGACCGGGGAGCTGTTTTTT,CASASGGQVTGELFF
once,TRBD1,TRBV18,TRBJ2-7,TGTGCCAGCTCACCACTTATTGCGGGACAGGGCTTCGGCTCCTACGAGCAGTACTTC,CASSPLIAGQGFGSYEQYF
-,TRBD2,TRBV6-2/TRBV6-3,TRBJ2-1,TGTGCCAGCAGCCGACTAGCGGGGACTGTGAATGAGCAGTTCTTC,CASSRLAGTVNEQFF
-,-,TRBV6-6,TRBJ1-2,TGTGCCAGCAGTTACTCGGGAGGGGTGGGCTATGGCTACACCTTC,CASSYSGGVGYGYTF
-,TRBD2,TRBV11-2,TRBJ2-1,TGTGCCACCATGGGACTAGCGGGAGTTGAGCAGTTCTTC,CATMGLAGVEQFF
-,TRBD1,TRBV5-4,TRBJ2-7,TGTGCCAGCAGCTTGGCGGACAGGGGGCGAGAGCAGTACTTC,CASSLADRGREQYF
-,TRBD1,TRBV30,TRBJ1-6,TGTGCCTGGAGTGCGGGACAGGATAATTCACCCCTCCACTTT,CAWSAGQDNSPLHF
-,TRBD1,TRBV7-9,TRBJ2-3,TGTGCCAGCCACTCGGGACAGGCGATCGCAGATACGCAGTATTTT,CASHSGQAIADTQYF
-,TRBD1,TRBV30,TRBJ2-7,TGTGCCTGGAGTGTATGGGACAGGGCCCCTTACGAGCAGTACTTC,CAWSVWDRAPYEQYF
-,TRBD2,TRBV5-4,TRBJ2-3,TGTGCCAGCAGCCAGGGGACTAGCCCGACCACAGATACGCAGTATTTT,CASSQGTSPTTDTQYF